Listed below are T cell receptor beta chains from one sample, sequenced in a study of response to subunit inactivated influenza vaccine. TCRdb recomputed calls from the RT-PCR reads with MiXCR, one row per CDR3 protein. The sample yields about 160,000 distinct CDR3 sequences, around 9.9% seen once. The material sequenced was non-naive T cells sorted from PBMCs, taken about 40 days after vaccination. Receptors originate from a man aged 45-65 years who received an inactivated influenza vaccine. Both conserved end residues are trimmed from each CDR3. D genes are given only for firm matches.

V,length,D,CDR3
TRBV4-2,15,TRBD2,AMGPAPLWGGDNEQF
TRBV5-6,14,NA,ASSLAGRGSNQPQH
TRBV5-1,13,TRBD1,ASSFDRGGTGELF
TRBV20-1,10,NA,SAIPVGTEAF
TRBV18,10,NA,ASSSGVHEQY
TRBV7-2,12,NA,ASSFRGNRYEQY
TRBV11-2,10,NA,ASSPRNYEQY
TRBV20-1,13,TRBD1,SARRDREEGDTQY
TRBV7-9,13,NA,ASSLLTSSYNEQF
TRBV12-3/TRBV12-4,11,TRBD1,ASRQGAVGEQF
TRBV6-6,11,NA,ASSQGPKNIQY
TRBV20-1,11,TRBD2,SARDRGEAEQF
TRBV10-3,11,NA,AISTQQTYEQY
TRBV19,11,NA,ASSTLLGTEAF
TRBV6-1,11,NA,ASSKGKSYEQY
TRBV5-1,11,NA,ASSLGRQETQY
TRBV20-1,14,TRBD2,SARDSAGGDTGELF
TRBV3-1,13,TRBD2,ASSRGTSGQETQY
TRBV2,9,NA,ASRLTYEQY
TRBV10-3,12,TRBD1,AISPGQHTYEQY
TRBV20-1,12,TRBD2,SAMRGTSTDTQY
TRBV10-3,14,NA,ATKPHGGIETDTQY
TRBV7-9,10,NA,ASSQRSTEAF
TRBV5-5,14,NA,ASSLDATEAWRGYT
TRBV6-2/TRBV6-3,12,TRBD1,ASSLGQGRYEQY
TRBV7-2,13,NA,ASSLGPVGNTEAF
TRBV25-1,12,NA,ASSTTGSNQPQH
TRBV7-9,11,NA,ATQSLVTGELF
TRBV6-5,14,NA,ASSYLQATLNTEAF
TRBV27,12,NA,ASSFLGVEETQY
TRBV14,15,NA,ASSQGRGQGVNNEQF
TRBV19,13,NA,ASSPRLNSYNEQF
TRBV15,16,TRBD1,ATSRPPWTGGLSGELF
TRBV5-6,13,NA,ASNRGGAPYYGYT
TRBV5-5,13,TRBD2,ASSLALAGYNEQF
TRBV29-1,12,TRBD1,SVAGTASSYEQY
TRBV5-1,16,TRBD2,ASSFGTSGGSSYNEQF
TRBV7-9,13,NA,ASSLLEGAGNTIY
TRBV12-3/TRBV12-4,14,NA,ASSFWGASYNSPLH
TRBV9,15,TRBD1,ASSVNTGGATNEKLF
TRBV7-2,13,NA,ASSLLAGRDQPQH
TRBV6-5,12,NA,ASSYRQDTGELF
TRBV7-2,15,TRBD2,ASSLAPSGRAKNEQF
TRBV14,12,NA,ASSLAPGSNEQF
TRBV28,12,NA,ASSRPIDNSPLH
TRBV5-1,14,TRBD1,ASSWGQGVMTDTQY
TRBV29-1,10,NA,SVEDLGISPT
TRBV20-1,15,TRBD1,SARTRDSPYSNQPQH
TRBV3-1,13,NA,ASSQGLAPFYEQY
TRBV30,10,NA,AWSVEGYEQY
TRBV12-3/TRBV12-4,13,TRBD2,ASRGGGAVSGELF
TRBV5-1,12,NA,ASSYREQYNEQF